This T cell receptor (beta chain) is drawn from a study of blood T cell repertoires in COVID-19. This CDR3 contains 14 residues. Germline V gives CDR1 SGHRS, CDR2 YFSETQ. The ends lost 4 bases at V and 0 bases at J; junction bases unmatched: 4. Points on this clone: In the same sample, other DNA sequences code for this CDR3.

Sequencing was performed with immunoSEQ multiplex PCR; in TCRdb, only in-frame clones are kept and a portion is missing. The table lists under 350,000 clones, roughly nine tenths of them singletons. Sequenced: PBMCs or T cells enriched from blood (not recorded which). The V gene is TRBV5-1, the J gene TRBJ2-7, with TRBD1 identical over 7 bases. The sequence was obtained from a woman between 40 and 55 years old who had recovered from COVID-19. The CDR3 loop is CASSTGQVSYEQYF. The CDR3 region has the DNA TGCGCCAGCAGCACAGGACAGGTCTCCTACGAGCAGTACTTC.